This TCR beta chain emerged from a study of cytomegalovirus exposure and HLA in healthy donors. Background on the study: The 100 million to 140 million unique TCR beta sequences, from 150 million to 200 million T cells, were found by an earlier analysis. In terms of ancestry, the Caucasian-associated cluster contained about 80% of the 300 to 400 genotyped donors.

Overall study results and limits: Several V segments, TRBV6-2 and TRBV6-3 among them, could not be told apart and were dropped.

This PCR relied on a set of 60 Vbeta primers and 13 Jbeta primers. Profiling relied on immunoSEQ multiplex PCR, and the TCRdb table lists in-frame clones only, not all of them. In the table there are tens of thousands of clones, roughly 80% of which are singletons. This cohort consisted of healthy bone marrow donors. This CDR3 contains 15 residues. V shed 7 bases and J 7 bases; nucleotides not matched to a gene: 16. Per the germline V gene, CDR1 is GTSNPN and CDR2 is SVGIG (reference sequence). This clone was counted only a few times. Its antigen is as yet unknown. This TCR was sampled from a man aged 50 to 60 in good health and CMV-seropositive. Sequencing was performed on PBMCs. The genes are TRBV30 and TRBJ2-3; 8 nucleotides line up with TRBD1. The CDR3, as DNA: TGTGCCTTAGGGGGCCCAGGGGGCGCGGGAAATACGCAGTATTTT. Its translation: CALGGPGGAGNTQYF.